The 28 T cell receptor beta chains below were found in one sample sequenced in a study of control samples from healthy donors and cancer patients. The assay was immunoSEQ multiplex PCR, and TCRdb's table has in-frame clones only and misses some. This specimen shows fewer than 200,000 clones; the ten leading clones hold around 2%. Sequenced sample: blood. The receptor set was obtained from a woman aged 30 to 39 in good health.

V is TRBV18 and J is TRBJ1-6, with 9 bases that match TRBD1. The CDR3 is made up of 17 amino acids. V lost 0 bases and J lost 5; bases outside the gene matches: 5. Germline CDR1 is KGHSH and CDR2 is LQKENI. Written as DNA, the CDR3 is TGTGCCAGCTCACCACCCGACAGGGGGAGCGATAATTCACCCCTCCACTTT. Residues: CASSPPDRGSDNSPLHF.

The V and J genes are TRBV11-3 and TRBJ2-7; a weak D match, TRBD1 (5 bases). Germline V gene sequence: CDR1 SGHNT, CDR2 YENEEA. V was cut by 3 bases and J by 6 bases, with 9 bases left in between. The CDR3 extends over 12 amino acids. Here the CDR3 DNA reads TGTGCCAGCAGCTTCAGGGTTGGCGAGCAGTACTTC. Protein product: CASSFRVGEQYF.

The rearrangement links TRBV5-1 to TRBJ1-6; D is unclear. From germline, CDR1 is SGHRS and CDR2 YFSETQ. Trimming left V 4 bases short and J 0 bases short, with 8 bases between. The CDR3 has 15 amino acids. CDR3 sequence: CASSRDSSYNSPLHF. For the CDR3, the DNA is TGCGCCAGCAGCAGGGATAGCTCCTATAATTCACCCCTCCACTTT.

The V and J genes are TRBV27 and TRBJ1-3; D is unclear. The CDR3 has 15 residues. Trimming pared 1 base from V and 2 bases from J, leaving 9 bases between. The germline V gene has CDR1 MNHEY and CDR2 SMNVEV (reference sequence). This chain's CDR3 is CASSLLGYPGNTIYF. CDR3 in DNA: TGTGCCAGCAGTTTATTAGGATACCCTGGAAACACCATATATTTT.

The chain has TRBV6-5 and TRBJ2-1, with 9 nucleotides matching TRBD1. This CDR3 has 15 amino acids. The ends lost 4 bases at V and 6 bases at J; junction bases unmatched: 7. Germline V lookup: CDR1 MNHEY, CDR2 SVGAGI. DNA of the CDR3: TGTGCCAGCAGTTCGGGATGGACAGGGGCCAATGAGCAGTTCTTC. It encodes CASSSGWTGANEQFF.

The chain has TRBV7-2 and TRBJ2-6; D is unresolved. V was pared by 1 base and J by 0 bases, with 7 bases between. Germline loops: CDR1 SGHTA, CDR2 FQGNSA. The CDR3 contains 16 residues. The CDR3, as DNA: TGTGCCAGCAGCTTAGTAGCCCTCTCTGGGGCCAACGTCCTGACTTTC. This sequence encodes CASSLVALSGANVLTF.

This sequence joins TRBV11-2 and TRBJ2-1; 8 bases map to TRBD1. This CDR3 spans 16 amino acids. Trimming took 3 bases from V and 4 from J; bases not matched to a gene: 8. CDR1 is SGHAT, CDR2 FQNNGV, per germline. The CDR3 is CASSFGKRQGYNEQFF. The CDR3 nucleotides read TGTGCCAGCAGCTTTGGCAAAAGACAGGGGTACAATGAGCAGTTCTTC. The complete variable domain, with remaining parts taken from reference TRBV11-2 and TRBJ2-1, reads EAGVAQSPRYKIIEKRQSVAFWCNPISGHATLYWYQQILGQGPKLLIQFQNNGVVDDSQLPKDRFSAERLKGVDSTLKIQPAKLEDSAVYLCASSFGKRQGYNEQFFGPGTRLTVL.

The J gene is TRBJ2-7, the V gene TRBV19; D tentatively fits TRBD1 or TRBD2 (5 bases each). CDR3 length: 15 residues. The germline gives CDR1 LNHDA, CDR2 SQIVND (reference sequence). V was shortened by 5 bases and J by 2 bases, with 16 bases between the two germline ends. The DNA of the CDR3 is TGTGCCAGTAGTCCCCGTGGGGGATTCGCCTACGAGCAGTACTTC. This gives the protein CASSPRGGFAYEQYF.

The chain recombines TRBV27 with TRBJ1-2, with D possibly TRBD1 on 6 matching bases. Trimming removed 3 bases at V and 4 bases at J, with 9 bases between. CDR3 length: 13 amino acids. Germline V gives CDR1 MNHEY, CDR2 SMNVEV (reference sequence). The CDR3 bases are TGTGCCAGCAGTTTCCAGGGGTCCTATGGCTACACCTTC. Protein product: CASSFQGSYGYTF.

V is TRBV28 and J is TRBJ1-4; D ambiguous. The CDR3 contains 13 residues. The germline V and J ends were trimmed by 2 bases and 4 bases, with 5 bases remaining between them. CDR1 and CDR2 from the germline V gene are MDHEN and SYDVKM. Here the CDR3 reads CASSLIGNEKLFF. The CDR3 nucleotides read TGTGCCAGCAGTTTAATCGGTAATGAAAAACTGTTTTTT.

The gene calls are TRBV6-5 and TRBJ2-3; D is tentatively TRBD1 or TRBD2 (5 bases each). Germline CDR1 is MNHEY and CDR2 is SVGAGI. This CDR3 has 15 amino acids. Trimming left V 1 base short and J 0 bases short, with 8 bases between. The chain's CDR3 is CASSYYGASTDTQYF. The CDR3 coding sequence is TGTGCCAGCAGTTACTACGGGGCCAGCACAGATACGCAGTATTTT.

V is TRBV7-2 and J is TRBJ1-6; 7 bases map to TRBD1. With 2 bases clipped from V and 3 bases from J, the junction kept 10 bases outside the gene matches. The germline gives CDR1 SGHTA, CDR2 FQGNSA. This CDR3 comprises 18 residues. The CDR3 DNA follows: TGTGCCAGCAGCTTAACTACGGGCGGGACAGACTATAATTCACCCCTCCACTTT. It yields the protein CASSLTTGGTDYNSPLHF.

The J gene is TRBJ2-2, the V gene TRBV29-1; D is uncertain. Germline CDR1 SQVTM, CDR2 ANQGSEA. Trimming pared 5 bases from V and 4 bases from J, leaving 8 bases between. This CDR3 has 12 residues. The CDR3 sequence is CSVPGRTGELFF. In DNA form, the CDR3 reads TGCAGCGTTCCCGGCCGCACCGGGGAGCTGTTTTTT.

The genes are TRBV28 and TRBJ1-5; D remains unclear. The germline gives CDR1 MDHEN, CDR2 SYDVKM. V was shortened by 7 bases and J by 0 bases, with 10 bases between the two germline ends. CDR3 size: 14 residues. CDR3 loop: CASTPEGSNQPQHF. The CDR3 nucleotides are TGTGCCAGCACACCTGAGGGTAGCAATCAGCCCCAGCATTTT.

The rearrangement links TRBV19 to TRBJ1-1, with TRBD1 matching 7 bases. V gave up 4 bases and J gave up 1 base; unmatched junction bases: 3. Looked up from germline, CDR1 is LNHDA and CDR2 is SQIVND (reference sequence). This CDR3 is 14 amino acids long. The CDR3: CASSTGGANTEAFF. CDR3 in DNA: TGTGCCAGTAGTACAGGGGGGGCGAACACTGAAGCTTTCTTT.

On this clone itself: This same CDR3 is encoded by further DNA sequences in the sample. The chain links TRBV28 to TRBJ1-5, with TRBD1 as a possible D gene (5 bases). Germline values: CDR1 MDHEN, CDR2 SYDVKM. The length of the CDR3 is 14 residues. Trimming pared 2 bases from V and 1 base from J, leaving 6 bases between. This CDR3 reads CASSLGGSNQPQHF. The CDR3 DNA follows: TGTGCCAGCAGTTTAGGGGGGAGCAATCAGCCCCAGCATTTT.

The chain links TRBV4-1 to TRBJ1-1; D gene ambiguous. The germline V gene encodes CDR1 MGHRA and CDR2 YSYEKL. The CDR3 consists of 19 residues. Trimming pared 0 bases from V and 1 base from J, leaving 21 bases between. CDR3 nucleotide sequence: TGCGCCAGCAGCCAAGATGCAAGTAGAGGTTTGGGAGCGAACACTGAAGCTTTCTTT. Protein sequence: CASSQDASRGLGANTEAFF.

The chain uses TRBV4-2 and TRBJ1-6; TRBD1 matches 9 bases. The CDR3 extends over 18 amino acids. Per germline, CDR1 LGHNA and CDR2 YNFKEQ. The ends lost 4 bases at V and 1 base at J; junction bases unmatched: 8. CDR3 nucleotides: TGTGCCAGCAGCCTCCCACAGGGGGCATCGTCCTATAATTCACCCCTCCACTTT. This translates into CASSLPQGASSYNSPLHF.

This chain uses TRBV5-1 with TRBJ2-7, with TRBD1 identical over 9 bases. Germline assignment: CDR1 SGHRS and CDR2 YFSETQ. Trimming took 5 bases from V and 7 from J; bases not matched to a gene: 13. The CDR3 totals 15 residues. The CDR3 bases are TGCGCCAGCAGTCCCTGGGGGGACAGGGATGAGGAGCAGTACTTC. Translating gives CASSPWGDRDEEQYF.

The rearrangement uses TRBV4-2 and TRBJ2-3; no clear D gene. CDR3 length: 15 amino acids. The V end lost 0 bases, the J end lost 0 bases, and 7 bases lay between the germline ends. CDR1 and CDR2 (germline): LGHNA, YNFKEQ. Written as DNA, the CDR3 is TGTGCCAGCAGCCAAGAAGATCCTAGCACAGATACGCAGTATTTT. The encoded protein is CASSQEDPSTDTQYF.

The chain combines TRBV25-1 with TRBJ1-3, with TRBD1 matching over 9 bases. The J segment lost 7 bases and the V segment lost 2 bases, leaving 6 bases of the junction unmatched. The CDR3 extends over 15 amino acids. Germline CDR1 is MGHDK and CDR2 is SYGVNS. CDR3 nucleotide sequence: TGTGCCAGCAGTGAACATTCCGGGACAGGGAACACCATATATTTT. Translating it yields CASSEHSGTGNTIYF.

The gene calls are TRBV7-9 and TRBJ1-2; D may be TRBD1 (6 bases). Germline-derived CDR1 and CDR2 are SEHNR and FQNEAQ (reference sequence). The CDR3 totals 14 residues. Trimming took 5 bases from V and 2 from J, leaving 12 bases between them. CDR3 DNA sequence: TGTGCCAGCAGCCCTGAAGACAGGAACTATGGCTACACCTTC. This codes for CASSPEDRNYGYTF.

CDR3: CASSLDGQKGNTIYF. The CDR3 DNA reads as TGTGCCAGCAGCTTAGATGGCCAGAAAGGAAACACCATATATTTT. The chain is built from TRBV7-9 and TRBJ1-3, with D uncertain. The CDR3 is made up of 15 amino acids. The germline gives CDR1 SEHNR, CDR2 FQNEAQ (reference sequence). V lost 1 base and J lost 4, with 11 bases in between.

V gene TRBV18 combines with J gene TRBJ2-5; D is unclear. The CDR3 is 15 residues long. Deletions cut 3 bases from V and 1 base from J, with 12 bases between. Germline lookup yields CDR1 KGHSH and CDR2 LQKENI. The CDR3 spells CASSPLDSGQETQYF. For the CDR3, the DNA is TGTGCCAGCTCACCTCTAGACTCGGGCCAAGAGACCCAGTACTTC.

The chain uses TRBV5-1 and TRBJ1-1, with a tentative D call TRBD1 (5 bases). The germline V gene has CDR1 SGHRS and CDR2 YFSETQ. The V gene lost 0 bases and the J gene lost 2 bases, with 11 bases spanning the gap. This CDR3 has 15 amino acids. The CDR3 loop is CASSLGQGLNTEAFF. The CDR3, as DNA: TGCGCCAGCAGCTTGGGCCAGGGACTAAACACTGAAGCTTTCTTT.

About this clone: One end of the junction does not line up with germline, which may come from a read error. The V gene is TRBV5-1, the J gene TRBJ2-2; D could derive from TRBD1 or TRBD2 (6 bases each). The CDR3 covers 11 residues. Germline V gene lookup returns CDR1 SGHRS and CDR2 YFSETQ. The CDR3 DNA is TGCGCCAGCAGCTTAAACAGGGAGGTGTTTTTT. It is translated as CASSLNREVFF.

The genes are TRBV7-6 and TRBJ1-4; D is perhaps TRBD1 (5 bases). This CDR3 region has 15 residues. Trimming cost V 1 base and J 3 bases, with 9 bases left between them. The germline CDR1 and CDR2 sequences are SGHVS and FNYEAQ. The CDR3 DNA sequence: TGTGCCAGCAGCTTAGTGACAGCTCCTAATGAAAAACTGTTTTTT. The encoded protein is CASSLVTAPNEKLFF.

This sequence joins TRBV20-1 and TRBJ2-3; 9 bases agree with TRBD2. Unmatched junction bases numbered 10, after V lost 3 bases and J lost 6 bases. From germline, CDR1 is DFQATT and CDR2 SNEGSKA (reference sequence). The CDR3 consists of 15 residues. CDR3 sequence: CSASRLADVVDTQYF. DNA of the CDR3: TGCAGTGCTAGTCGACTAGCGGACGTGGTTGATACGCAGTATTTT.